A selection of T cell receptor beta chains follows, all from one sample in a study of cytomegalovirus exposure and HLA in healthy donors. Clones were read by immunoSEQ multiplex PCR, and TCRdb kept only the in-frame ones, dropping some. The table for this sample gives about 84,000 clones. The sequenced material came from PBMCs. The receptors originated from a man aged 45-65 years in good health and CMV-seronegative. CDR3s include the opening cysteine and the closing phenylalanine or tryptophan. Fields, in order: J gene, V gene, D gene, CDR3 protein, CDR3 DNA. The D gene is left open where the match is weak.

j_call: TRBJ2-5
v_call: TRBV5-1
d_call: TRBD2
cdr3_aa: CASSLGGEETQYF
cdr3_nt: TGCGCCAGCAGCCTTGGGGGGGAAGAGACCCAGTACTTC

j_call: TRBJ1-1
v_call: TRBV11-3
d_call: .
cdr3_aa: CASSLGGNTEAFF
cdr3_nt: TGTGCCAGCAGCTTGGGGGGAAACACTGAAGCTTTCTTT

j_call: TRBJ2-5
v_call: TRBV6-5
d_call: TRBD1
cdr3_aa: CASSYSGTGWETQYF
cdr3_nt: TGTGCCAGCAGTTACTCCGGGACAGGGTGGGAGACCCAGTACTTC

j_call: TRBJ1-1
v_call: TRBV15
d_call: .
cdr3_aa: CATRDTQGNTEAFF
cdr3_nt: TGTGCCACCAGAGACACCCAGGGGAACACTGAAGCTTTCTTT

j_call: TRBJ2-3
v_call: TRBV4-1
d_call: TRBD2
cdr3_aa: CASSQRASGGTTDTQYF
cdr3_nt: TGCGCCAGCAGCCAACGGGCCAGCGGGGGGACCACAGATACGCAGTATTTT

j_call: TRBJ1-2
v_call: TRBV7-9
d_call: .
cdr3_aa: CASTPAVGYGYTF
cdr3_nt: TGTGCCAGCACCCCCGCGGTAGGCTATGGCTACACCTTC

j_call: TRBJ1-2
v_call: TRBV15
d_call: .
cdr3_aa: CATSSLQGDYGYTF
cdr3_nt: TGTGCCACCAGCAGCTTACAGGGTGACTATGGCTACACCTTC

j_call: TRBJ2-7
v_call: TRBV5-1
d_call: .
cdr3_aa: CASSPTWRAYEQYF
cdr3_nt: TGCGCCAGCAGCCCCACTTGGAGGGCCTACGAGCAGTACTTC

j_call: TRBJ1-4
v_call: TRBV7-8
d_call: TRBD1
cdr3_aa: CASSGRTGGEQLFF
cdr3_nt: TGTGCCAGCAGCGGCCGGACAGGGGGCGAGCAACTGTTTTTT

j_call: TRBJ2-4
v_call: TRBV9
d_call: TRBD1
cdr3_aa: CASSLGQGATENIQYF
cdr3_nt: TGTGCCAGCAGCCTCGGACAGGGGGCCACTGAAAACATTCAGTACTTC

j_call: TRBJ1-1
v_call: TRBV7-9
d_call: TRBD1
cdr3_aa: CASSFQGGWTEAFF
cdr3_nt: TGTGCCAGCAGCTTCCAGGGGGGTTGGACTGAAGCTTTCTTT

j_call: TRBJ2-5
v_call: TRBV13
d_call: TRBD2
cdr3_aa: CASSPSGEETQYF
cdr3_nt: TGTGCCAGCAGCCCTAGCGGGGAAGAGACCCAGTACTTC

j_call: TRBJ2-3
v_call: TRBV7-9
d_call: .
cdr3_aa: CASSLRTRGGTDTQYF
cdr3_nt: TGTGCCAGCAGCCTAAGGACTAGGGGGGGCACAGATACGCAGTATTTT

j_call: TRBJ2-7
v_call: TRBV6-6
d_call: TRBD1
cdr3_aa: CASSFDRGRSGEQYF
cdr3_nt: TGTGCCAGCAGCTTCGACAGGGGGCGATCGGGTGAGCAGTACTTC

j_call: TRBJ1-1
v_call: TRBV4-1
d_call: .
cdr3_aa: CASSQGTRNTEAFF
cdr3_nt: TGCGCCAGCAGCCAAGGGACACGGAACACTGAAGCTTTCTTT

j_call: TRBJ2-7
v_call: TRBV11-2
d_call: .
cdr3_aa: CATSLERGYEQYF
cdr3_nt: TGTGCCACCAGCTTAGAACGCGGCTACGAGCAGTACTTC

j_call: TRBJ2-1
v_call: TRBV5-1
d_call: .
cdr3_aa: CASTEQDNNEQFF
cdr3_nt: TGCGCCAGCACCGAGCAGGACAACAATGAGCAGTTCTTC

j_call: TRBJ2-3
v_call: TRBV9
d_call: .
cdr3_aa: CASSVAAGRFTDTQYF
cdr3_nt: TGTGCCAGCAGCGTAGCTGCGGGGCGCTTCACAGATACGCAGTATTTT

j_call: TRBJ1-2
v_call: TRBV11-1
d_call: .
cdr3_aa: CASSPSSDSWIYGYTF
cdr3_nt: TGTGCCAGCAGCCCTTCCTCGGACAGCTGGATCTATGGCTACACCTTC

j_call: TRBJ1-1
v_call: TRBV7-2
d_call: .
cdr3_aa: CASSWTKNTEAFF
cdr3_nt: TGTGCCAGCAGCTGGACTAAGAACACTGAAGCTTTCTTT

j_call: TRBJ2-1
v_call: TRBV6-5
d_call: .
cdr3_aa: CASSYGGGGYNEQFF
cdr3_nt: TGTGCCAGCAGTTACGGAGGGGGCGGGTACAATGAGCAGTTCTTC

j_call: TRBJ1-2
v_call: TRBV11-2
d_call: .
cdr3_aa: CASSSWERAFNNYGYTF
cdr3_nt: TGTGCCAGCAGCTCGTGGGAGAGAGCTTTTAATAACTATGGCTACACCTTC

j_call: TRBJ1-5
v_call: TRBV4-3
d_call: .
cdr3_aa: CASSQGFSGVPRQPQHF
cdr3_nt: TGCGCCAGCAGCCAAGGGTTCTCGGGGGTTCCGCGCCAGCCCCAGCATTTT

j_call: TRBJ2-7
v_call: TRBV10-1
d_call: TRBD2
cdr3_aa: CASTGLAGEQYF
cdr3_nt: TGCGCCAGCACGGGACTAGCGGGGGAGCAGTACTTC

j_call: TRBJ1-1
v_call: TRBV5-6
d_call: .
cdr3_aa: CASGEQSFMNTEAFF
cdr3_nt: TGTGCCAGCGGGGAGCAGTCCTTCATGAACACTGAAGCTTTCTTT

j_call: TRBJ2-1
v_call: TRBV13
d_call: TRBD2
cdr3_aa: CASSSPPSGSNEQFF
cdr3_nt: TGTGCCAGCAGCTCCCCCCCTAGCGGGAGCAATGAGCAGTTCTTC

j_call: TRBJ1-6
v_call: TRBV11-2
d_call: TRBD1
cdr3_aa: CASSWTGARGPLHF
cdr3_nt: TGTGCCAGCAGCTGGACAGGGGCGAGGGGACCCCTCCACTTT

j_call: TRBJ2-3
v_call: TRBV28
d_call: TRBD1
cdr3_aa: CASEGQATSTDTQYF
cdr3_nt: TGTGCCAGTGAAGGACAGGCGACTAGCACAGATACGCAGTATTTT

j_call: TRBJ1-2
v_call: TRBV28
d_call: TRBD1
cdr3_aa: CASSLIGTGGGYGYTF
cdr3_nt: TGTGCCAGCAGTCTAATCGGGACAGGGGGGGGCTATGGCTACACCTTC

j_call: TRBJ2-7
v_call: TRBV28
d_call: .
cdr3_aa: CASSRQGSRGEQYF
cdr3_nt: TGTGCCAGCAGTAGACAGGGCTCCCGGGGGGAGCAGTACTTC

j_call: TRBJ1-2
v_call: TRBV28
d_call: .
cdr3_aa: CASSLRTEHYGYTF
cdr3_nt: TGTGCCAGCAGTTTAAGGACAGAGCACTATGGCTACACCTTC

j_call: TRBJ2-3
v_call: TRBV5-1
d_call: .
cdr3_aa: CATRFRGMSADTQYF
cdr3_nt: TGCGCCACAAGGTTCCGGGGAATGAGTGCAGATACGCAGTATTTT

j_call: TRBJ1-6
v_call: TRBV5-6
d_call: .
cdr3_aa: CASSLREGVSPLHF
cdr3_nt: TGTGCCAGCAGCTTGAGGGAAGGGGTCTCACCCCTCCACTTT

j_call: TRBJ2-7
v_call: TRBV6-5
d_call: TRBD1
cdr3_aa: CASSLRPGTGGDQYF
cdr3_nt: TGTGCCAGCAGTCTTCGGCCGGGGACAGGGGGTGATCAGTACTTC

j_call: TRBJ2-2
v_call: TRBV5-1
d_call: .
cdr3_aa: CASSVLPTGNTGELFF
cdr3_nt: TGCGCCAGCAGTGTCCTTCCCACAGGTAACACCGGGGAGCTGTTTTTT

j_call: TRBJ1-2
v_call: TRBV6-5
d_call: TRBD1
cdr3_aa: CASRDTGTDYGYTF
cdr3_nt: TGTGCCAGCAGAGATACCGGGACAGACTATGGCTACACCTTC

j_call: TRBJ1-1
v_call: TRBV5-4
d_call: .
cdr3_aa: CASSFSGTEAFF
cdr3_nt: TGTGCCAGCAGCTTTAGCGGCACTGAAGCTTTCTTT

j_call: TRBJ1-5
v_call: TRBV6-9
d_call: .
cdr3_aa: CASRDSTEPQHF
cdr3_nt: TGTGCCAGCAGGGATTCTACAGAGCCCCAGCATTTT

j_call: TRBJ2-7
v_call: TRBV5-1
d_call: .
cdr3_aa: CASSLVGGSSYEQYF
cdr3_nt: TGCGCCAGCAGCTTGGTTGGCGGTAGCTCCTACGAGCAGTACTTC

j_call: TRBJ1-6
v_call: TRBV27
d_call: .
cdr3_aa: CASSWTARDSPLHF
cdr3_nt: TGTGCCAGCAGTTGGACCGCGAGGGATTCACCCCTCCACTTT

j_call: TRBJ2-5
v_call: TRBV28
d_call: TRBD2
cdr3_aa: CASRETGRETQYF
cdr3_nt: TGTGCCAGCCGTGAAACCGGGAGGGAGACCCAGTACTTC

j_call: TRBJ2-1
v_call: TRBV10-2
d_call: TRBD2
cdr3_aa: CASSGLGLAGGRVQFF
cdr3_nt: TGCGCCAGCAGCGGCTTGGGACTAGCGGGGGGGAGGGTCCAGTTCTTC

j_call: TRBJ1-2
v_call: TRBV5-1
d_call: .
cdr3_aa: CASSGSVYGYTF
cdr3_nt: TGCGCCAGCAGCGGCAGCGTATATGGCTACACCTTC

j_call: TRBJ1-5
v_call: TRBV6-5
d_call: .
cdr3_aa: CASSRGQGQGMPQHF
cdr3_nt: TGTGCCAGCAGTCGTGGACAAGGTCAGGGGATGCCCCAGCATTTT

j_call: TRBJ2-2
v_call: TRBV7-2
d_call: .
cdr3_aa: CASSPSDFSNTGELFF
cdr3_nt: TGTGCCAGCAGCCCAAGCGACTTCTCGAACACCGGGGAGCTGTTTTTT

j_call: TRBJ2-3
v_call: TRBV5-1
d_call: .
cdr3_aa: CASSLGQGKTDTQYF
cdr3_nt: TGCGCCAGCAGCTTGGGGCAGGGGAAAACAGATACGCAGTATTTT

j_call: TRBJ1-2
v_call: TRBV6-5
d_call: .
cdr3_aa: CATQDDFPNYGYTF
cdr3_nt: TGTGCCACTCAGGATGATTTCCCTAACTATGGCTACACCTTC

j_call: TRBJ2-2
v_call: TRBV7-9
d_call: TRBD2
cdr3_aa: CASSLRGGGANGELFF
cdr3_nt: TGTGCCAGCAGCTTACGCGGCGGGGGGGCGAACGGGGAGCTGTTTTTT

j_call: TRBJ1-3
v_call: TRBV18
d_call: TRBD1
cdr3_aa: CASSGQEGNTIYF
cdr3_nt: TGTGCCAGCTCAGGACAGGAGGGAAACACCATATATTTT

j_call: TRBJ1-1
v_call: TRBV5-1
d_call: TRBD1
cdr3_aa: CASSADRAGTEAFF
cdr3_nt: TGCGCCAGCAGCGCGGACAGGGCAGGGACTGAAGCTTTCTTT

j_call: TRBJ2-2
v_call: TRBV7-3
d_call: TRBD2
cdr3_aa: CASSYTSGGLTGELFF
cdr3_nt: TGTGCCAGCAGTTACACTAGCGGGGGCCTCACCGGGGAGCTGTTTTTT

j_call: TRBJ1-2
v_call: TRBV7-2
d_call: .
cdr3_aa: CASSLGPSDYGYTF
cdr3_nt: TGTGCCAGCAGCTTAGGGCCGAGCGACTATGGCTACACCTTC

j_call: TRBJ2-7
v_call: TRBV5-1
d_call: .
cdr3_aa: CASSLDARGASYEQYF
cdr3_nt: TGCGCCAGCAGCTTGGATGCCCGGGGGGCCTCCTACGAGCAGTACTTC

j_call: TRBJ2-7
v_call: TRBV7-9
d_call: TRBD1
cdr3_aa: CASSSGGQGENEQYF
cdr3_nt: TGTGCCAGCAGCTCGGGGGGACAGGGAGAGAACGAGCAGTACTTC

j_call: TRBJ1-5
v_call: TRBV29-1
d_call: .
cdr3_aa: CSVVVGAQNQPQHF
cdr3_nt: TGCAGCGTTGTGGTGGGCGCGCAGAATCAGCCCCAGCATTTT

j_call: TRBJ1-3
v_call: TRBV19
d_call: TRBD1
cdr3_aa: CASKGTGTGNTIYF
cdr3_nt: TGTGCCAGTAAAGGGACAGGGACCGGAAACACCATATATTTT

j_call: TRBJ2-1
v_call: TRBV27
d_call: TRBD1
cdr3_aa: CASSPGQILNEQFF
cdr3_nt: TGTGCCAGCAGCCCGGGACAGATTTTAAATGAGCAGTTCTTC

j_call: TRBJ2-7
v_call: TRBV4-1
d_call: TRBD1
cdr3_aa: CASSQPPGTGLYEQYF
cdr3_nt: TGCGCCAGCAGCCAGCCTCCCGGGACAGGGCTTTACGAGCAGTACTTC